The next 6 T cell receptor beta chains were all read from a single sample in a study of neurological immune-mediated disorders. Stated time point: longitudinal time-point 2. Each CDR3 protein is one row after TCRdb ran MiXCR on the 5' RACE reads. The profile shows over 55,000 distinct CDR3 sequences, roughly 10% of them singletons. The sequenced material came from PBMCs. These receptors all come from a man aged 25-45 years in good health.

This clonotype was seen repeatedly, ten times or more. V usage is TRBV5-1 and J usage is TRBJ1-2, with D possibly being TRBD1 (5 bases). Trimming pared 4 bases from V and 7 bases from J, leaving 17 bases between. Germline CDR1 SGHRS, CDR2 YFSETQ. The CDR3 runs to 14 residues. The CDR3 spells CASSPNQGLLGYTF. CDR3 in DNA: TGCGCCAGCAGCCCGAACCAGGGTCTGCTTGGCTACACCTTC.

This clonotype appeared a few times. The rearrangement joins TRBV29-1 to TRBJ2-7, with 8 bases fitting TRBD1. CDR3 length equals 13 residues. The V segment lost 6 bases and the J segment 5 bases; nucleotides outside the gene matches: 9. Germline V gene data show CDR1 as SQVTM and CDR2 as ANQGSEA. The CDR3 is CSVRTGTTHEQYF. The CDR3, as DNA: TGCAGCGTCCGGACAGGGACCACCCACGAGCAGTACTTC.

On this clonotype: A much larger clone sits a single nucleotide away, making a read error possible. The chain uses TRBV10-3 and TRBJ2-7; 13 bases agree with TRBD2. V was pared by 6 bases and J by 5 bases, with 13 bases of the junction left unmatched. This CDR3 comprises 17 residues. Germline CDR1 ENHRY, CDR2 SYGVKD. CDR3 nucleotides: TGTGCCATCAGGAGGACTAGCGGGAGTATCCTGGGGAACGAGCAGTACTTC. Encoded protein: CAIRRTSGSILGNEQYF.

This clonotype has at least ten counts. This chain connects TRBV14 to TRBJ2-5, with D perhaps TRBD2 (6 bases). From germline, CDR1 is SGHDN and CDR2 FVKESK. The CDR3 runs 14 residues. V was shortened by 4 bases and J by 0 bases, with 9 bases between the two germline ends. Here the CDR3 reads CASSRGVYQETQYF. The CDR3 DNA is TGTGCCAGCAGCCGGGGGGTGTACCAAGAGACCCAGTACTTC.

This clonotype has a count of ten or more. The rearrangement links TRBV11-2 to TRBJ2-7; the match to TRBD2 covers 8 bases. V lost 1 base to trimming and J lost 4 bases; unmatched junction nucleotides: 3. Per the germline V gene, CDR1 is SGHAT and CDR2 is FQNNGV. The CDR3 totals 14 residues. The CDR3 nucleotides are TGTGCCAGCAGCTTAGGGCCTAGCGGGTACGAGCAGTACTTC. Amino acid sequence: CASSLGPSGYEQYF.

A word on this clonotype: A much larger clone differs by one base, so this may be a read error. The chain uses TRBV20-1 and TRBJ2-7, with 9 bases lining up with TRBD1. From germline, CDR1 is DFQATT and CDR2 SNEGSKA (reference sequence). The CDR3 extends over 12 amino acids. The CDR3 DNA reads TGCAGCCCGGGACAGGGAGTTGTCGAGCAGTACTTC. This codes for CSPGQGVVEQYF.